The rows below give T cell receptor beta chains drawn from one sample of a study of OX40 agonist ivuxolimab in advanced cancers. Libraries were prepared by immunoSEQ multiplex PCR; TCRdb keeps only in-frame clonotypes and omits some of them. Here the sample spans roughly 45,000 clones, 75% to 90% being singletons. Material: CD4+ or CD8+ T cells sorted from blood, obtained in a trial of the OX40 agonist ivuxolimab. These receptors were collected from an adult with an advanced solid tumor such as melanoma, head and neck, liver or kidney cancer. Each CDR3 is given with its conserved first and last residue. The D gene is left open where the match is weak. The listing skips clone size in some rows; elsewhere it reads once, few, many or a size class.

j_call | v_call | d_call | clone_size | cdr3_nt | cdr3_aa
TRBJ1-5 | TRBV6-1 | TRBD1 | few | TGTGCCAGCAGTGGGGGACAGTGGGTAAGTCAGCCCCAGCATTTT | CASSGGQWVSQPQHF
TRBJ1-2 | TRBV9 | NA | once | TGTGCCAGCAGCGTAGGGACAGCTAACTATGGCTACACCTTC | CASSVGTANYGYTF
TRBJ2-1 | TRBV15 | NA | few | TGTGCCACCAGCAGGCAGCGGGGACAGACGCCTTCCTACAATGAGCAGTTCTTC | CATSRQRGQTPSYNEQFF
TRBJ2-7 | TRBV13 | NA | NA | TGTGCCAGCAGCCCACGTGAGGGGCAGGGCGAGCAGTACTTC | CASSPREGQGEQYF
TRBJ2-2 | TRBV2 | NA | NA | TGTGCCAGCACAAGGGACAATCAAAGGGAGCTGTTTTTT | CASTRDNQRELFF
TRBJ2-1 | TRBV7-3 | NA | NA | TGTGCCAGCAGCTTCGGCCAGAACAATGAGCAGTTCTTC | CASSFGQNNEQFF
TRBJ1-2 | TRBV5-5 | TRBD1 | NA | TGTGCCAGCAGCGGCGACAGGGGCGCCAATGGCTACACCTTC | CASSGDRGANGYTF
TRBJ2-3 | TRBV25-1 | NA | NA | TGTGCCAGCAGTGGTCCGCCCGTAGGAGATACGCAGTATTTT | CASSGPPVGDTQYF
TRBJ1-5 | TRBV5-5 | NA | NA | TGTGCCAGCAGCTTGGATCTGGGGAGCAATCAGCCCCAGCATTTT | CASSLDLGSNQPQHF
TRBJ2-4 | TRBV12-5 | NA | NA | TGTGCTAGTTTCCGAGACACTAAAAACATTCAGTACTTC | CASFRDTKNIQYF